The present T cell receptor beta chain was sequenced within a study of T cell changes during pregnancy in multiple sclerosis. V shed 4 bases, J shed 2 bases, and the junction held 8 bases outside the gene matches. The CDR3 is made up of 17 amino acids. CDR1 is SGHDT, CDR2 YYEEEE, per germline. The method was immunoSEQ multiplex PCR; TCRdb's version includes in-frame clones alone and lacks a portion of them. The sample lists about 13,000 clones, 85% to 90% occurring once. Only one count was recorded for this clone. This sequence joins TRBV5-6 and TRBJ2-7, with TRBD2 identical over 14 bases. The clonotype comes from a female donor in good health, enrolled as a control in a pregnancy study. The source was CD8+ T cells from peripheral blood mononuclear cells, collected after pregnancy. For the CDR3, the DNA is TGTGCCAGCAGCCCTTATGGGACTAGCGGGAGCGCCTACGAGCAGTACTTC. Its protein product is CASSPYGTSGSAYEQYF. The whole variable domain, filled in from reference TRBV5-6 and TRBJ2-7, reads DAGVTQSPTHLIKTRGQQVTLRCSPKSGHDTVSWYQQALGQGPQFIFQYYEEEERQRGNFPDRFSGHQFPNYSSELNVNALLLGDSALYLCASSPYGTSGSAYEQYFGPGTRLTVT.